These 7 T cell receptor beta chains came from one sample sequenced in a study of blood T cell repertoires in COVID-19. Sequencing used immunoSEQ multiplex PCR; TCRdb keeps in-frame clones, though not all of them. The table has roughly 100,000 clones, more than 75% seen once. Sequencing used peripheral blood. These receptors were taken from a human donor in a cohort sampled during active COVID-19.

The chain combines TRBV6-5 with TRBJ1-1; unclear D gene. CDR3 size: 15 residues. The ends were cut back, 6 bases at V and 3 bases at J, with 17 bases in the middle. Germline CDR1 reads MNHEY; CDR2 reads SVGAGI. CDR3 sequence: CASSLRRAGDTEAFF. The DNA for the CDR3 is TGTGCCAGCAGCCTACGCCGGGCCGGGGACACTGAAGCTTTCTTT.

CDR3 nucleotide sequence: TGTGCCAGTAGTATGAGGTCTAGCGGGGGCACAGATACGCAGTATTTT. Its translation is CASSMRSSGGTDTQYF. This chain links TRBV19 with TRBJ2-3, with 9 bases aligning to TRBD2. Germline CDR1 and CDR2: LNHDA and SQIVND (reference sequence). Unmatched junction bases numbered 5, after V lost 3 bases and J lost 1 base. The CDR3 loop spans 16 amino acids.

The rearrangement uses TRBV6-5 and TRBJ1-6; D possibly corresponds to TRBD1 (5 bases). The CDR3 is 15 amino acids. V lost 5 bases and J lost 5, with 13 bases in between. From germline, CDR1 is MNHEY and CDR2 SVGAGI. The CDR3 spells CASSPGGNNNSPLHF. As DNA, the CDR3 is TGTGCCAGCAGTCCCGGGGGGAACAATAATTCACCCCTCCACTTT.

V usage is TRBV9 and J usage is TRBJ2-7, with 9 bases lining up with TRBD1. Germline lookup yields CDR1 SGDLS and CDR2 YYNGEE. The junction had 4 bases not matched to a gene; V was cut back by 0 bases and J by 3 bases. The CDR3 consists of 15 residues. In DNA, the CDR3 is TGTGCCAGCAGCGTAGCGGAGACAGGGGGCTACGAGCAGTACTTC. It encodes CASSVAETGGYEQYF.

The chain joins TRBV24-1 to TRBJ1-6; D gene uncertain. With 4 bases removed from V and 4 bases from J, the gap between germline ends came to 7 bases. Germline V lookup: CDR1 KGHDR, CDR2 SFDVKD. The CDR3 runs 14 residues. The CDR3 region has the DNA TGTGCCACCAGTGAGTCAGGATATAATTCACCCCTCCACTTT. Amino acids: CATSESGYNSPLHF.

This rearrangement joins TRBV19 to TRBJ2-1, with 8 bases that match TRBD1. The CDR3 runs to 15 residues. Trimming cost V 8 bases and J 2 bases; bases outside gene matches: 8. Looked up from germline, CDR1 is LNHDA and CDR2 is SQIVND (reference sequence). In DNA form, the CDR3 reads TGTGCCAGTGGCCCCAGGGGGCTGACCTACAATGAGCAGTTCTTC. Its protein is CASGPRGLTYNEQFF.

The CDR3 DNA is TGTGCCAGCAGCTTAACAGGACAGGGGGCGGGCACTGAAGCTTTCTTT. It yields the protein CASSLTGQGAGTEAFF. The V gene is TRBV7-3, the J gene TRBJ1-1; TRBD1 aligns across 11 bases. With V trimmed by 0 bases and J by 4 bases, 4 bases remained unmatched. The CDR3 is 16 residues long. Germline V gene lookup returns CDR1 SGHTA and CDR2 FQGTGA.